One sample yielded the 18 T cell receptor beta chains listed below, sequenced in a study of shared clonotypes between healthy human individuals. Produced via immunoSEQ multiplex PCR; TCRdb's table is partial and in-frame only. The sample lists about 2.1 million clones; about 94% were seen once. Naive CD8 cells were CD45RO-negative, positively selected for CCR7, excluding terminally differentiated effector memory CD45RA+ cells. The specimen was naive CD8+ T cells from PBMCs. These receptors all come from a man in his late teens or twenties in good health. Some clones in this sample may be carry-over from other donors' samples.

Points on this clone: The same CDR3 is also encoded by other DNA sequences in this sample. The chain is built from TRBV27 and TRBJ2-3; 13 nucleotides match TRBD2. CDR3 length: 14 amino acids. Per the germline V gene, CDR1 is MNHEY and CDR2 is SMNVEV (reference sequence). With V trimmed by 6 bases and J by 4 bases, 1 base remained unmatched. CDR3 nucleotide sequence: TGTGCCAGCAGCGGACTAGCGGGAGCAGATACGCAGTATTTT. This encodes CASSGLAGADTQYF.

The gene calls are TRBV27 and TRBJ2-1; 8 nucleotides line up with TRBD2. V lost 9 bases, J lost 0 bases, and 7 bases stayed unmatched. Germline assignment: CDR1 MNHEY and CDR2 SMNVEV (reference sequence). The length of the CDR3 is 15 residues. The CDR3 DNA reads as TGTGCCAGTCGGGGGGGGACTTACTCCTACAATGAGCAGTTCTTC. This codes for CASRGGTYSYNEQFF.

The chain joins TRBV6-5 to TRBJ2-7; TRBD1 matches 10 bases. The CDR3 covers 15 residues. The V gene's germline CDR1 is MNHEY and CDR2 SVGAGI. Trimming took 6 bases from V and 6 from J; bases not matched to a gene: 11. This chain's CDR3 is CASSNIPGQGSEQYF. CDR3 coding DNA: TGTGCCAGCAGCAACATTCCGGGACAGGGGAGCGAGCAGTACTTC.

The chain recombines TRBV9 with TRBJ2-1; D not certain. Germline V gene data show CDR1 as SGDLS and CDR2 as YYNGEE. The CDR3 runs to 14 residues. V was clipped by 0 bases and J by 5 bases, with 9 bases between them. The CDR3 nucleotides read TGTGCCAGCAGCGTAGAGCCGCCGGACAATGAGCAGTTCTTC. Translation gives CASSVEPPDNEQFF. The variable domain in full, with the rest retrieved from reference TRBV9 and TRBJ2-1, is DSGVTQTPKHLITATGQRVTLRCSPRSGDLSVYWYQQSLDQGLQFLIQYYNGEERAKGNILERFSAQQFPDLHSELNLSSLELGDSALYFCASSVEPPDNEQFFGPGTRLTVL.

This chain uses TRBV7-9 with TRBJ2-7, with 8 bases that match TRBD2. V was clipped by 6 bases and J by 4 bases; unmatched bases: 8. The CDR3 covers 14 residues. Per the germline V gene, CDR1 is SEHNR and CDR2 is FQNEAQ (reference sequence). This chain's CDR3 is CASRKEGLEYEQYF. DNA of the CDR3: TGTGCCAGCAGGAAAGAGGGACTAGAGTACGAGCAGTACTTC.

V gene TRBV28 combines with J gene TRBJ2-5; tentative D call: TRBD1 (5 bases). The CDR3 is 15 amino acids. Germline assignment: CDR1 MDHEN and CDR2 SYDVKM. With 6 bases removed from V and 6 bases from J, the gap between germline ends came to 20 bases. CDR3 protein: CASRDIVSRVQTQYF. The DNA for the CDR3 is TGTGCCAGCAGAGATATTGTCTCCAGGGTTCAGACCCAGTACTTC. Combining the CDR3 with reference TRBV28 and TRBJ2-5 gives the whole variable domain DVKVTQSSRYLVKRTGEKVFLECVQDMDHENMFWYRQDPGLGLRLIYFSYDVKMKEKGDIPEGYSVSREKKERFSLILESASTNQTSMYLCASRDIVSRVQTQYFGPGTRLLVL.

The J gene is TRBJ1-2, the V gene TRBV19; TRBD1 is a possible D gene (5 bases). The V end lost 6 bases, the J end lost 2 bases, and 16 bases lay between the germline ends. Per the germline V gene, CDR1 is LNHDA and CDR2 is SQIVND (reference sequence). This CDR3 has 15 residues. CDR3 DNA: TGTGCCAGTAGCCTCCCAGGGCCGCTGAACTATGGCTACACCTTC. It encodes CASSLPGPLNYGYTF. Using reference TRBV19 and TRBJ1-2 for the parts outside the CDR3, the full variable domain is DGGITQSPKYLFRKEGQNVTLSCEQNLNHDAMYWYRQDPGQGLRLIYYSQIVNDFQKGDIAEGYSVSREKKESFPLTVTSAQKNPTAFYLCASSLPGPLNYGYTFGSGTRLTVV.

This chain links TRBV13 with TRBJ1-4; 7 nucleotides agree with TRBD1. The CDR3 loop spans 14 amino acids. J was trimmed by 6 bases and V by 7 bases; bases with no gene match: 8. Germline V gene data show CDR1 as PRHDT and CDR2 as FYEKMQ (reference sequence). CDR3 residues: CASTLTGLDEKLFF. DNA for the CDR3: TGTGCCAGCACCCTGACAGGGTTGGATGAAAAACTGTTTTTT.

The V call is TRBV23-1, the J call TRBJ2-3, with D unclear. TRBV23-1 is flagged as an ORF with uncertain function. Trimming removed 0 bases from V and 0 bases from J, with 16 bases in between. The CDR3 is made up of 18 amino acids. The CDR3 sequence: CASSQSMAPPTSTDTQYF. Here the CDR3 DNA reads TGCGCCAGCAGTCAATCGATGGCACCGCCTACGAGCACAGATACGCAGTATTTT.

The CDR3 is CASSFYSLVEVKELFF. The CDR3 DNA sequence: TGTGCCAGCAGTTTCTACTCCCTGGTAGAGGTTAAGGAGCTGTTTTTT. The rearrangement links TRBV28 to TRBJ2-2; D remains ambiguous. Germline loops: CDR1 MDHEN, CDR2 SYDVKM. Trimming stripped 3 bases from V and 10 bases from J, with 21 bases between. This CDR3 is built from 16 residues.

Notes on this clone: Distinct nucleotide sequences in the sample also encode this CDR3. V is TRBV7-9 and J is TRBJ1-1; TRBD1 is a possible D gene (5 bases). Trimming shortened V by 5 bases and J by 1 base, and 11 bases separated the two germline ends. The CDR3 totals 14 residues. Germline CDR1 and CDR2: SEHNR and FQNEAQ (reference sequence). The CDR3 DNA is TGTGCCAGCAGCCCCACGGGGCCGAACACTGAAGCTTTCTTT. Protein sequence: CASSPTGPNTEAFF.

On this clone: Other DNA variants within this sample encode the same CDR3. V is TRBV7-9 and J is TRBJ2-5; D is unresolved. Germline V gene sequence: CDR1 SEHNR, CDR2 FQNEAQ (reference sequence). V was pared by 4 bases and J by 3 bases, with 3 bases between. The CDR3 covers 11 residues. The CDR3 here is CASSSEETQYF. CDR3 DNA: TGTGCCAGCAGCTCAGAAGAGACCCAGTACTTC.

The chain links TRBV5-1 to TRBJ2-3, with 8 bases fitting TRBD2. V gave up 4 bases and J gave up 1 base; unmatched junction bases: 11. CDR1 and CDR2 from the germline V gene are SGHRS and YFSETQ. This CDR3 comprises 17 residues. CDR3 nucleotides: TGCGCCAGCAGCACCAAAGGCGGGACTAGTCGCACAGATACGCAGTATTTT. Translating gives CASSTKGGTSRTDTQYF. Variable domain in full (rest from reference TRBV5-1 and TRBJ2-3): KAGVTQTPRYLIKTRGQQVTLSCSPISGHRSVSWYQQTPGQGLQFLFEYFSETQRNKGNFPGRFSGRQFSNSRSEMNVSTLELGDSALYLCASSTKGGTSRTDTQYFGPGTRLTVL.

As concerns this clone: This CDR3 is also generated by other DNA sequences in the sample. The V gene is TRBV19, the J gene TRBJ2-7, with D possibly TRBD1 on 7 matching bases. Germline CDR1 LNHDA, CDR2 SQIVND (reference sequence). The length of the CDR3 is 15 residues. The V and J ends lost 1 base and 0 bases respectively, with 10 bases between them. For the CDR3, the DNA is TGTGCCAGTAGTATAGGGAGGGACAGCTCCTACGAGCAGTACTTC. Its protein is CASSIGRDSSYEQYF.

The V gene is TRBV7-6, the J gene TRBJ2-1; 8 bases fit TRBD1. The length of the CDR3 is 15 residues. CDR1 is SGHVS, CDR2 FNYEAQ, per germline. V was clipped by 5 bases and J by 6 bases; unmatched bases: 9. This CDR3 is CASSDGDRPGNEQFF. The CDR3 nucleotides are TGTGCCAGCAGCGACGGGGACAGGCCCGGCAATGAGCAGTTCTTC.

This clone was found once. CDR3 protein: CASSQRPGTGLYNEQFF. The CDR3 coding sequence is TGTGCCAGCAGCCAGAGACCGGGTACAGGGCTCTACAATGAGCAGTTCTTC. V gene TRBV7-3 combines with J gene TRBJ2-1; D is perhaps TRBD1 (6 bases). CDR1 is SGHTA and CDR2 is FQGTGA in the germline V gene. V was clipped by 5 bases and J by 3 bases, with 20 bases between them. CDR3 length equals 17 residues.

This rearrangement joins TRBV19 to TRBJ2-2, with D possibly matching TRBD2 (6 bases). Trimming took 5 bases from V and 1 from J, leaving 11 bases between them. Germline assignment: CDR1 LNHDA and CDR2 SQIVND (reference sequence). The CDR3 covers 15 residues. CDR3 sequence reads: CASSPLRENTGELFF. In DNA form, the CDR3 reads TGTGCCAGTAGTCCCTTGCGGGAGAACACCGGGGAGCTGTTTTTT.

This clone was counted a few times. The CDR3 loop reads CASSEGTNTEAFF. The DNA of the CDR3 is TGTGCCAGCAGTGAGGGTACAAACACTGAAGCTTTCTTT. V gene TRBV25-1 combines with J gene TRBJ1-1; D unclear. Germline CDR1 MGHDK, CDR2 SYGVNS. V was cut by 3 bases and J by 2 bases, with 7 bases left in between. The CDR3 totals 13 residues.